One T cell receptor beta chain is described in this entry. Its specificity is not known. This record comes from a study of cytomegalovirus exposure and HLA in healthy donors. General observations from the study: Excluded were some V segments that proved indistinguishable, including TRBV6-2 and TRBV6-3. Earlier results showed most TCR beta V segments being productive about 90% or about 30% of the time.

PCR used 60 Vbeta primers and 13 Jbeta primers. Generated by immunoSEQ multiplex PCR, the TCRdb table keeps only in-frame clones and is missing some. Among about 160,000 clones listed, around 72% were seen once. The CDR3 is made up of 15 amino acids. The V end was cut by 7 bases, the J end by 4 bases, with 19 bases between. Looked up from germline, CDR1 is ENHRY and CDR2 is SYGVKD. The sequenced material came from PBMCs. V and J are TRBV10-3 and TRBJ1-2; D is possibly TRBD1 (6 bases). The receptor comes from a man between 35 and 55 years old in good health and CMV-seropositive. As DNA, the CDR3 is TGTGCCATCATTAGTAGAGTGGACAGCCCCTATGGCTACACCTTC. Residues: CAIISRVDSPYGYTF.